This T cell receptor (beta chain) originates from a study of T-cell memory formation after mild COVID-19. General study points: The study found balanced CD4/CD8 in clones contracting day 15 to 85 and a CD4+ lean in later expanders.

Constant-segment primers served in 5'RACE that generated TCR alpha and TCR beta cDNA libraries bearing sample barcodes and UMIs. TCRdb itself ran the 5' RACE reads through MiXCR, one entry per CDR3 protein. The data show about 470,000 distinct CDR3 sequences, roughly 23% seen once. This CDR3 contains 14 residues. CDR1 is SGHTA, CDR2 FQGNSA, per germline. Trimming left V 5 bases short and J 6 bases short, with 15 bases between. With regard to this clonotype: Its cognate antigen is unknown.

Sequencing was performed on PBMCs or a T cell subset sorted from them (not recorded which). This TCR was sampled from an adult woman who had mild COVID-19 (a few samples of this study predate the infection). Cell type and time point are not known. V gene TRBV7-2 combines with J gene TRBJ2-3; D ambiguous. The chain's CDR3 is CASSQRAVLDTQYF. CDR3 DNA: TGTGCCAGCAGCCAAAGGGCGGTTCTTGATACGCAGTATTTT.